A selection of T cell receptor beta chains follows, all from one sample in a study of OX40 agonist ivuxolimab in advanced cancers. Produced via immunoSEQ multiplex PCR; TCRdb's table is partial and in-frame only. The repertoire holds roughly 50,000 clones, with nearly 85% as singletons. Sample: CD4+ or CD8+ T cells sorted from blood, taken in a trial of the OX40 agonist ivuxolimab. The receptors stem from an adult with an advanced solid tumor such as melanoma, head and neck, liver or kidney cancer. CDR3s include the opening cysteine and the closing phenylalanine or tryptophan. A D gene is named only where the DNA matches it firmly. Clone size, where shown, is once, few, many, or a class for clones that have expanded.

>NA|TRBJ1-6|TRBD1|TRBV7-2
TGTGCCAGCAGATCGGGACAGCCAAATTCACCCCTCCACTTT
CASRSGQPNSPLHF
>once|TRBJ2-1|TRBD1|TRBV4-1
TGCGCCAGCAGCCACAGCTTTATCACCCGGGACAGGGTAGGTAATGAGCAGTTCTTC
CASSHSFITRDRVGNEQFF
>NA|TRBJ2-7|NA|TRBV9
TGTGCCAGCAGCCCGCTGGCGGGCTACGAGCAGTACTTC
CASSPLAGYEQYF
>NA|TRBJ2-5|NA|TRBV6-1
TGTGCCAGCACTGAAATTAAAGGGGTGTCCCAGTACTTC
CASTEIKGVSQYF
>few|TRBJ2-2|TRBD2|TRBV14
TGTGCCAGCAGCCACCTCTCCAGGGGACTAGCGACCGGGGAGCTGTTTTTT
CASSHLSRGLATGELFF
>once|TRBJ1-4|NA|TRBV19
TGTGCCATCAAACGGACAGCCGATGCAACTAATGAAAAACTGTTTTTT
CAIKRTADATNEKLFF
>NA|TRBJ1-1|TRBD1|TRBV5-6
TGTGCCAGCAGCTCGGAGGGACAGACTAACACTGAAGCTTTCTTT
CASSSEGQTNTEAFF
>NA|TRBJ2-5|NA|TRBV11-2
TGTGCCAGCAGCTTAGACTCGGGTTTTCGGGAGACCCAGTACTTC
CASSLDSGFRETQYF
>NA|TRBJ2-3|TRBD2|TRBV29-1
TGCAGCGTTGAAGACCGTTATAGCGGGGGGGGCACAGATACGCAGTATTTT
CSVEDRYSGGGTDTQYF
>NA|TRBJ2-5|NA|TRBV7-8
TGTGCCAGCAGCGTCGGAGGGCAACGGGGCGAGACCCAGTACTTC
CASSVGGQRGETQYF
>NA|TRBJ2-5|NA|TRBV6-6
TGTGCCAGCAGTTATTCTACGCTTCAACAAGAGACCCAGTACTTC
CASSYSTLQQETQYF
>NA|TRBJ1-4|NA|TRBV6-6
TGTGCCACCGCCCACGGGGAGGTTGGGGGGGAAAAACTGTTTTTT
CATAHGEVGGEKLFF
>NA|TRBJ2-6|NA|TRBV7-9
TGTGCCAGCAGCTCCGGGACCCGGGCCAACGTCCTGACTTTC
CASSSGTRANVLTF
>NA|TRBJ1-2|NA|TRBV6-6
TGTGCCAGCAGTTACGACAGGAACTATGGCTACACCTTC
CASSYDRNYGYTF
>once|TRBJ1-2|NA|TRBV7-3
TGTGCCAGCAGCTCCGGGACACGGGAAGGCTACACCTTC
CASSSGTREGYTF
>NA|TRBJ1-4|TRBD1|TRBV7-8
TGTGCCAGCAGCTTAGCCGGGACAGGGGACTGGGAACTGTTTTTT
CASSLAGTGDWELFF
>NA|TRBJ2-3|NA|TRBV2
TGTGCCATAGCCCCCGGGGCCGGGGATACGCAGTATTTT
CAIAPGAGDTQYF
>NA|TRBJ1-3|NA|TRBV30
TGTGCCTGGAGTGAGGAGTACACCATATATTTT
CAWSEEYTIYF
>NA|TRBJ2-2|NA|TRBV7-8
TGTGCCAGCAGCTTACTGGGTCGGGGGGCGCAAACCGGGGAGCTGTTTTTT
CASSLLGRGAQTGELFF
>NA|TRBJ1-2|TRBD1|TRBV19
TGTGCCAGTAGTTCGGACAGGGGGCTCTATGGCTACACCTTC
CASSSDRGLYGYTF
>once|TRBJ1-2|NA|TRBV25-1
TGTGCCAGCAGTGCGGGGGCCAATGGCTACACCTTC
CASSAGANGYTF
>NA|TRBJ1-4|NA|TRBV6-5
TGTGCCAGCAGTCGCCGGGAGGAAAAACTGTTTTTT
CASSRREEKLFF
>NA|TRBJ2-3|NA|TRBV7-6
TGTGCCAGCAGCACGGGACTTATGAGCGGAACGCAGTATTTT
CASSTGLMSGTQYF
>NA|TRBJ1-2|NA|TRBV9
TGTGCCAGTTCTCCAGACAGCTTTTACTATGGCTACACCTTC
CASSPDSFYYGYTF
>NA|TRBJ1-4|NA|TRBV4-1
TGCGCCAGCAGCCAATTTGGAGCTACAGGAGAAAAACTGTTTTTT
CASSQFGATGEKLFF
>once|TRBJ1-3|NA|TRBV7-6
TGTGCCAGCAGCCCTAAAGTCGAAAAATGGTCCGGAAACACCATATATTTT
CASSPKVEKWSGNTIYF
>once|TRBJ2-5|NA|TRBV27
TGTGCCAGCAGCCGGGACGACCCCCGAGAGACCCAGTACTTC
CASSRDDPRETQYF
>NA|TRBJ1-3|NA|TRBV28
TGTGCCAGCAGTCTGGACAGCCCAACTAAAACTGGAAACACCATATATTTT
CASSLDSPTKTGNTIYF
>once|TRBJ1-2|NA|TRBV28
TGTGCCAGCAGTTTTGCGGCCGGCAGGCTCTATGGCTACACCTTC
CASSFAAGRLYGYTF
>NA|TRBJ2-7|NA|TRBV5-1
TGCGCCAGCAGCCTCTGGGACCCCACCTACGAGCAGTACTTC
CASSLWDPTYEQYF
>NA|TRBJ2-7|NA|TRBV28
TGTGCCAGCAGAGCCTACGGGGACTCCTACGAGCAGTACTTC
CASRAYGDSYEQYF
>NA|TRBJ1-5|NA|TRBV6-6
TGTGCCAGCGAGACGGCCGTCGGGCAGCCCCAGCATTTT
CASETAVGQPQHF